One and the same sample provided the 26 T cell receptor beta chains below, sequenced in a study of CD8 T cells in ankylosing spondylitis. From the 5' RACE reads, TCRdb called clonotypes with MiXCR, one entry per CDR3 protein. This sample has 210,000 or so distinct CDR3 sequences, with approximately 24% found just once. The sequenced material came from blood, either unsorted or a sorted T cell fraction (not recorded which). The receptor source for this set is a male donor with ankylosing spondylitis or in good health (not recorded which).

This clonotype was seen only a few times. The rearrangement uses TRBV29-1 and TRBJ2-1; 10 bases align to TRBD2. In germline, CDR1 is SQVTM, CDR2 ANQGSEA. CDR3 length: 16 residues. V trimming: 4 bases; J trimming: 3 bases; junction bases outside the gene matches: 9. The CDR3 nucleotides are TGCAGCGTTGGATCTAGCGGGAGAGGGAACTACAATGAGCAGTTCTTC. Translation: CSVGSSGRGNYNEQFF.

The rearrangement uses TRBV12-3 or TRBV12-4 and TRBJ1-1, with 7 bases aligning to TRBD1. Germline trimming cut 3 bases from V and 6 bases from J; bases unmatched to any gene: 4. CDR3 size: 13 residues. CDR3 residues: CASSLGQYAEAFF. In DNA, the CDR3 is TGTGCCAGCAGTTTGGGACAGTACGCTGAAGCTTTCTTT.

This clonotype was observed at least ten times. The chain employs TRBV9 and TRBJ2-1; 9 positions match TRBD2. Trimming at V came to 0 bases and at J to 7 bases, leaving 5 bases not matched to a gene. The CDR3 consists of 15 residues. CDR1 is SGDLS, CDR2 YYNGEE, per germline. CDR3 loop: CASSVGAGGRNEQFF. For the CDR3, the DNA is TGTGCCAGCAGCGTAGGAGCGGGAGGTAGGAATGAGCAGTTCTTC.

This chain connects TRBV29-1 to TRBJ2-3, with 14 bases fitting TRBD2. Losses at the gene ends were 6 bases for V and 4 bases for J; bases not matched to a gene: 6. The germline V gene has CDR1 SQVTM and CDR2 ANQGSEA. This CDR3 region has 15 residues. This CDR3 reads CSVSGTSGSSDTQYF. As DNA, the CDR3 is TGCAGCGTGAGTGGGACTAGCGGGAGTTCAGATACGCAGTATTTT.

This clonotype was counted ten times or more. V usage is TRBV27 and J usage is TRBJ1-1; TRBD1 is a possible D gene (5 bases). The CDR3 length is 15 residues. CDR1 is MNHEY and CDR2 is SMNVEV in the germline V gene (reference sequence). Trimming took off 5 bases at V and 1 base at J, with 14 bases between the two ends. CDR3 in DNA: TGTGCCAGCAGTAGAATGGGACCGAAGAACACTGAAGCTTTCTTT. The encoded protein is CASSRMGPKNTEAFF.

The gene calls are TRBV11-2 and TRBJ2-5; no definite D call. Trimming stripped 4 bases from V and 5 bases from J, with 11 bases between. Germline V CDR1 and CDR2: SGHAT, FQNNGV. The length of the CDR3 is 13 residues. CDR3 sequence reads: CASSSEGSETQYF. In DNA form, the CDR3 reads TGTGCCAGCAGCTCGGAAGGGTCGGAGACCCAGTACTTC.

This clonotype was counted ten times or more. This chain joins TRBV4-3 and TRBJ2-1; 7 nucleotides match TRBD1. From germline, CDR1 is LGHNA and CDR2 YSLEER. The trim removed 0 bases at V and 8 bases at J, leaving 7 bases unmatched. The CDR3 runs to 15 residues. For the CDR3, the DNA is TGCGCCAGCAGCCAAGAATCACAGGGGACCCATGAGCAGTTCTTC. Amino acids: CASSQESQGTHEQFF.

Only a few counts were recorded for this clonotype. The chain recombines TRBV3-1 with TRBJ2-7; 9 positions match TRBD2. J gave up 5 bases and V 4 bases, and 12 bases lay outside the gene matches. This CDR3 contains 16 residues. Germline V lookup: CDR1 LGHDT, CDR2 YNNKEL (reference sequence). The CDR3 sequence: CASSLVLGLAVNEQYF. The CDR3 bases are TGTGCCAGCAGCCTCGTCTTGGGACTAGCAGTCAACGAGCAGTACTTC.

This clonotype has a count of ten or more. DNA for the CDR3: TGTGCCAGCAGCTCACGCTCGGACATAACCTACGAGCAGTACTTC. Residues: CASSSRSDITYEQYF. The chain uses TRBV5-5 and TRBJ2-7, with D perhaps matching TRBD1 (5 bases). Germline CDR1 is SGHKS and CDR2 is YYEKEE (reference sequence). V lost 3 bases and J lost 2, with 15 bases in between. The CDR3 runs 15 residues.

This clonotype turned up a few times. The CDR3: CASGRDSGTLGQYF. The CDR3 DNA reads TGTGCCAGCGGACGGGACTCAGGAACGCTCGGGCAGTACTTC. The chain combines TRBV27 with TRBJ2-7, with D perhaps matching TRBD2 (6 bases). CDR1 MNHEY and CDR2 SMNVEV come from the germline V gene (reference sequence). V lost 8 bases to trimming and J lost 9 bases, with 23 bases between them. The CDR3 runs 14 residues.

This clonotype was seen many times. The V call is TRBV12-3 or TRBV12-4, the J call TRBJ2-1; D may be TRBD2 (6 bases). The CDR3 has 12 residues. V lost 3 bases to trimming and J lost 9 bases, with 9 bases between them. This CDR3 is CASSFPGSEQFF. CDR3 sequence (DNA): TGTGCCAGCAGTTTCCCCGGGAGTGAGCAGTTCTTC.

The gene calls are TRBV10-3 and TRBJ2-1, with 11 bases matching TRBD1. This CDR3 is built from 15 residues. From germline, CDR1 is ENHRY and CDR2 SYGVKD. The junction had 5 bases not matched to a gene; V was cut back by 4 bases and J by 6 bases. The CDR3 DNA sequence: TGTGCCATCAGTGTCCGGGACAGGGGGTCCAATGAGCAGTTCTTC. Its protein product is CAISVRDRGSNEQFF.

This clonotype was picked up many times. This sequence joins TRBV3-1 and TRBJ2-5; D remains unclear. The CDR3 has 15 residues. From germline, CDR1 is LGHDT and CDR2 YNNKEL (reference sequence). V was trimmed by 4 bases and J by 1 base, leaving 13 bases between them. The CDR3 is CASSPRGAVQETQYF. The CDR3, as DNA: TGTGCCAGCAGCCCTCGCGGCGCCGTCCAAGAGACCCAGTACTTC.

The genes are TRBV29-1 and TRBJ1-5; 8 nucleotides line up with TRBD1. Germline-derived CDR1 and CDR2 are SQVTM and ANQGSEA. There are 13 residues in the CDR3. With V trimmed by 5 bases and J by 13 bases, 13 bases remained unmatched. The CDR3 region has the DNA TGCAGCGTTAAGATCGTAGGACAGGGAGGACAGCATTTT. Translating it yields CSVKIVGQGGQHF.

The V and J genes are TRBV5-6 and TRBJ2-7; 8 nucleotides match TRBD2. The ends lost 0 bases at V and 4 bases at J; junction bases unmatched: 15. This CDR3 comprises 18 residues. Germline CDR1 and CDR2: SGHDT and YYEEEE. The DNA of the CDR3 is TGTGCCAGCAGCTTGGGGGACCTTAGCGGGATAGGTCTATACGAGCAGTACTTC. The encoded protein is CASSLGDLSGIGLYEQYF.

V is TRBV7-6 and J is TRBJ2-1; 7 positions match TRBD1. The CDR3 has 16 amino acids. Losses at the gene ends were 1 base for V and 5 bases for J; bases not matched to a gene: 8. The germline gives CDR1 SGHVS, CDR2 FNYEAQ. In nucleotides, the CDR3 is TGTGCCAGCAGCTTAGAGAATGGACAGGTAAACAATGAGCAGTTCTTC. Translating it yields CASSLENGQVNNEQFF.

The chain is built from TRBV12-3 or TRBV12-4 and TRBJ1-3; D uncertain. The CDR3 consists of 12 residues. V was cut by 5 bases and J by 3 bases, with 5 bases left in between. The DNA of the CDR3 is TGTGCCAGCAGTACTCGTGGAAACACCATATATTTT. It codes for CASSTRGNTIYF.

This chain uses TRBV29-1 with TRBJ2-3; the match to TRBD2 covers 7 bases. The CDR3 totals 14 residues. Looked up from germline, CDR1 is SQVTM and CDR2 is ANQGSEA. With V trimmed by 2 bases and J by 1 base, 3 bases remained unmatched. This chain's CDR3 is CSVELAARTDTQYF. Written as DNA, the CDR3 is TGCAGCGTTGAACTAGCGGCCCGCACAGATACGCAGTATTTT.

The sample holds many counts of this clonotype. This chain joins TRBV7-6 and TRBJ2-1, with TRBD1 matching 7 bases. The CDR3 is made up of 14 amino acids. The germline V gene has CDR1 SGHVS and CDR2 FNYEAQ. V lost 5 bases, J lost 8 bases, and 9 bases stayed unmatched. This chain's CDR3 is CASSPTGERDEQFF. As DNA, the CDR3 is TGTGCCAGCAGCCCAACAGGGGAACGCGATGAGCAGTTCTTC.

This clonotype was counted ten times or more. This sequence joins TRBV11-3 and TRBJ2-2; D gene unclear. Germline lookup yields CDR1 SGHNT and CDR2 YENEEA. Trimming stripped 5 bases from V and 6 bases from J, with 7 bases between. The CDR3 contains 12 residues. CDR3 coding DNA: TGTGCCAGCAGCCGGGCCGCCGGGGAGCTGTTTTTT. Its protein is CASSRAAGELFF.

The V gene is TRBV5-1, the J gene TRBJ2-7, with TRBD1 identical over 7 bases. Germline loops: CDR1 SGHRS, CDR2 YFSETQ. The CDR3 runs to 14 residues. Trimming took 0 bases from V and 5 from J; bases not matched to a gene: 5. The CDR3 here is CASSLGTGGDEQYF. CDR3 coding DNA: TGCGCCAGCAGCTTGGGGACAGGCGGCGACGAGCAGTACTTC.

With regard to this clonotype: This may come from a read error, since a much larger clone is one base off. The chain uses TRBV5-5 and TRBJ2-5, with a possible D match to TRBD2 (5 bases). Per germline, CDR1 SGHKS and CDR2 YYEKEE (reference sequence). V lost 4 bases to trimming and J lost 2 bases, with 6 bases between them. This CDR3 comprises 12 residues. CDR3 sequence: CASSRTQETQYF. The CDR3 DNA reads TGTGCCAGCAGCCGGACTCAAGAGACCCAGTACTTC.

This clonotype occurred many times. The chain carries TRBV7-3 and TRBJ1-1; no firm D call. Germline V gene lookup returns CDR1 SGHTA and CDR2 FQGTGA. Between the trimmed V and J ends, which lost 0 bases and 1 base, there was a span of 9 bases. This CDR3 spans 15 amino acids. The CDR3 DNA reads TGTGCCAGCAGCTTAACGCTCGGAGGGAACACTGAAGCTTTCTTT. Its translation: CASSLTLGGNTEAFF.

At least ten counts were recorded for this clonotype. V usage is TRBV24-1 and J usage is TRBJ2-1; D tentatively fits TRBD1 or TRBD2 (6 bases each). The V and J ends lost 6 bases and 6 bases respectively, with 11 bases between them. The germline CDR1 and CDR2 sequences are KGHDR and SFDVKD. The length of the CDR3 is 13 residues. CDR3 sequence reads: CATSYGGLNEQFF. For the CDR3, the DNA is TGTGCCACCAGTTATGGGGGGCTCAATGAGCAGTTCTTC.

This chain joins TRBV20-1 and TRBJ1-2; 10 bases match TRBD1. Germline V gene lookup returns CDR1 DFQATT and CDR2 SNEGSKA (reference sequence). J lost 4 bases, V lost 4 bases, and 9 bases had no gene match. This CDR3 region has 15 residues. The CDR3 coding sequence is TGCAGTGCTACCCCCGGGACAGGGGCTGGCTATGGCTACACCTTC. The encoded protein is CSATPGTGAGYGYTF.

The CDR3 spells CASSQPGLQYQETQYF. The CDR3 region has the DNA TGTGCCAGCAGCCAACCGGGGCTACAGTACCAAGAGACCCAGTACTTC. The V call is TRBV3-1, the J call TRBJ2-5; D tentatively fits TRBD1 or TRBD2 (5 bases each). The CDR3 covers 16 residues. Germline assignment: CDR1 LGHDT and CDR2 YNNKEL (reference sequence). The germline V and J ends were trimmed by 2 bases and 0 bases, with 13 bases remaining between them.